This TCR beta chain is from a study of identical twins. TCRdb analysed the 5' RACE reads with MiXCR anew, one entry per CDR3 protein. The table lists 550,000 to 700,000 distinct CDR3 sequences, about 20% of them singletons. Trimming stripped 5 bases from V and 8 bases from J, with 18 bases between. CDR1 is SQVTM, CDR2 ANQGSEA, per germline. This CDR3 region has 14 residues. This clonotype was found a few times. The same data also went into a second study, on T cells expressing NK-cell markers. Per that study: Source material for TCR beta repertoires consisted of sorted CD3+CD56+NKG2C+, CD3+CD56+NKG2C- and CD3+CD56-NKG2C+ T cells.

The sequenced sample consisted of PBMCs. This chain links TRBV29-1 with TRBJ2-2, with a tentative D call TRBD2 (7 bases). The sequence was obtained from a woman aged 18 to 35 in good health. The CDR3 DNA follows: TGCAGCGTTTCCCACTTGGGAGGGGGAGGGGAGCTGTTTTTT. This sequence encodes CSVSHLGGGGELFF.